The 23 T cell receptor beta chains below come from one sample, sequenced in a study of T-cell memory formation after mild COVID-19. TCRdb itself ran the 5' RACE reads through MiXCR, one entry per CDR3 protein. The repertoire consists of about 150,000 distinct CDR3 sequences, with 13% occurring once and the leading ten covering approximately 3.3%. The material sequenced was PBMCs or a T cell subset sorted from them (not recorded which). The receptors here all came from a man in his late teens or twenties who had mild COVID-19 (a few samples of this study predate the infection). Cell type and time point are not known.

CDR3 region: CASSPENSNQPQHF. CDR3 sequence (DNA): TGCGCCAGCAGCCCGGAGAATAGCAATCAGCCCCAGCATTTT. V usage is TRBV5-1 and J usage is TRBJ1-5; D is unresolved. The germline gives CDR1 SGHRS, CDR2 YFSETQ. The CDR3 is made up of 14 amino acids. V lost 4 bases and J 0 bases, leaving 8 bases between the germline ends.

The sample holds a few counts of this clonotype. CDR3 nucleotide sequence: TGCGCCAGCAGCTTGAGACAGGGTCCCTACGAGCAGTACTTC. This translates into CASSLRQGPYEQYF. The gene calls are TRBV5-1 and TRBJ2-7, with TRBD1 identical over 7 bases. CDR1 SGHRS and CDR2 YFSETQ come from the germline V gene. CDR3 length: 14 residues. V lost 1 base to trimming and J lost 2 bases; unmatched junction nucleotides: 3.

This chain links TRBV20-1 with TRBJ2-3; D unresolved. CDR1 is DFQATT and CDR2 is SNEGSKA in the germline V gene (reference sequence). The length of the CDR3 is 13 residues. V was cut by 0 bases and J by 2 bases, with 6 bases left in between. DNA of the CDR3: TGCAGTGCTAGAGACCAAGACACAGATACGCAGTATTTT. It specifies CSARDQDTDTQYF.

The chain combines TRBV5-1 with TRBJ2-7, with TRBD1 matching over 7 bases. The J segment lost 6 bases and the V segment lost 4 bases, leaving 10 bases of the junction unmatched. Germline V gene sequence: CDR1 SGHRS, CDR2 YFSETQ. The CDR3 length is 14 residues. The CDR3 sequence: CASSRPTTGTEQYF. The CDR3 DNA follows: TGCGCCAGCAGCCGGCCGACGACAGGGACCGAGCAGTACTTC.

V gene TRBV6-6 combines with J gene TRBJ1-3; TRBD1 matches 8 bases. The CDR3 sequence is 15 residues long. Germline lookup yields CDR1 MNHNY and CDR2 SVGAGI (reference sequence). Unmatched junction bases numbered 1, after V lost 0 bases and J lost 3 bases. The CDR3 region is CASSYSDRVGNTIYF. CDR3 DNA sequence: TGTGCCAGCAGTTACTCGGACAGGGTTGGAAACACCATATATTTT.

This chain joins TRBV12-3 or TRBV12-4 and TRBJ1-5, with D unresolved. CDR3 length: 11 amino acids. V dropped 5 bases and J dropped 4 bases, with 3 bases sitting between them. CDR3 sequence: CASSRNQPQHF. DNA of the CDR3: TGTGCCAGCAGTCGGAATCAGCCCCAGCATTTT.

This clonotype was seen ten or more times. The genes are TRBV5-1 and TRBJ2-4; D remains unclear. CDR3 length: 14 residues. V shed 0 bases and J shed 3 bases, with 7 bases lying between them. Per germline, CDR1 SGHRS and CDR2 YFSETQ. CDR3 DNA sequence: TGCGCCAGCAGCTTGGTTCCAGACAAAAACATTCAGTACTTC. Its protein product is CASSLVPDKNIQYF.

The V and J genes are TRBV4-2 and TRBJ2-3; D is unclear. This CDR3 spans 13 amino acids. Germline CDR1 is LGHNA and CDR2 is YNFKEQ. V was shortened by 6 bases and J by 2 bases, with 9 bases between the two germline ends. In nucleotides, the CDR3 is TGTGCCAGCAGTGGGTTCGTCACAGATACGCAGTATTTT. Translation gives CASSGFVTDTQYF.

The chain recombines TRBV4-1 with TRBJ1-3; D gene ambiguous. This CDR3 spans 15 amino acids. The V end was cut by 2 bases, the J end by 3 bases, with 11 bases between. The V gene's germline CDR1 is MGHRA and CDR2 YSYEKL. This chain's CDR3 is CASSQRAKGGNTIYF. As DNA, the CDR3 is TGCGCCAGCAGCCAAAGGGCGAAGGGTGGAAACACCATATATTTT.

CDR3: CASSDSDGYGYTF. For the CDR3, the DNA is TGTGCCAGCAGTGACTCGGACGGTTATGGCTACACCTTC. This chain connects TRBV6-4 to TRBJ1-2; no reliable D call. V was shortened by 0 bases and J by 5 bases, with 7 bases between the two germline ends. The CDR3 is 13 amino acids. Germline V gene lookup returns CDR1 MRHNA and CDR2 SNTAGT.

This clonotype was seen ten or more times. This sequence joins TRBV29-1 and TRBJ1-4; D call uncertain. Trimming left V 3 bases short and J 4 bases short, with 6 bases between. The CDR3 has 12 amino acids. The germline V gene has CDR1 SQVTM and CDR2 ANQGSEA. The CDR3 sequence is CSVEADNEKLFF. CDR3 DNA sequence: TGCAGCGTTGAGGCGGATAATGAAAAACTGTTTTTT.

The rearrangement joins TRBV12-3 or TRBV12-4 to TRBJ2-1; 15 bases match TRBD2. V dropped 5 bases and J dropped 0; count of bases not matched to a gene: 17. CDR3 size: 22 residues. CDR3 amino acids: CASSLGARGLAGGRSSYNEQFF. The CDR3 DNA is TGTGCCAGCAGTCTCGGGGCCCGGGGACTAGCGGGGGGACGGAGCTCCTACAATGAGCAGTTCTTC.

The chain uses TRBV5-5 and TRBJ1-1; D may be TRBD1 (6 bases). CDR1 and CDR2 from the germline V gene are SGHKS and YYEKEE (reference sequence). The CDR3 is 16 amino acids. V lost 5 bases, J lost 6 bases, and 23 bases lay in between. As DNA, the CDR3 is TGTGCCAGCAGGCCATTACCCCAGGGGAGGTACGCTGAAGCTTTCTTT. Residues: CASRPLPQGRYAEAFF.

The chain combines TRBV5-1 with TRBJ2-1; D is uncertain. CDR1 and CDR2 (germline): SGHRS, YFSETQ. CDR3 size: 14 residues. Deletions cut 2 bases from V and 1 base from J, with 7 bases between. The CDR3 region has the DNA TGCGCCAGCAGCTTCAGCAATTCCTACAATGAGCAGTTCTTC. Encoded protein: CASSFSNSYNEQFF. Together with reference TRBV5-1 and TRBJ2-1, the CDR3 gives the full variable domain: KAGVTQTPRYLIKTRGQQVTLSCSPISGHRSVSWYQQTPGQGLQFLFEYFSETQRNKGNFPGRFSGRQFSNSRSEMNVSTLELGDSALYLCASSFSNSYNEQFFGPGTRLTVL.

This clonotype was counted only a few times. The rearrangement joins TRBV5-1 to TRBJ1-2, with 10 bases identical to TRBD1. Germline loops: CDR1 SGHRS, CDR2 YFSETQ. V shed 0 bases, J shed 8 bases, and the junction held 4 bases outside the gene matches. The CDR3 length is 14 residues. The CDR3 DNA follows: TGCGCCAGCAGCTTGGCCGGGACAGGGGAGGGCTACACCTTC. It encodes CASSLAGTGEGYTF.

This clonotype has more than one count but fewer than ten. The chain uses TRBV20-1 and TRBJ2-6; D possibly uses TRBD1 or TRBD2 (5 bases each). The V end lost 3 bases, the J end lost 4 bases, and 10 bases lay between the germline ends. Germline assignment: CDR1 DFQATT and CDR2 SNEGSKA (reference sequence). CDR3 length: 14 residues. The CDR3 sequence: CSASPGTGANVLTF. CDR3 nucleotides: TGCAGTGCTAGTCCTGGGACCGGGGCCAACGTCCTGACTTTC.

This clonotype was picked up many times. The rearrangement uses TRBV12-3 or TRBV12-4 and TRBJ2-3; a weak D match, TRBD2 (6 bases). Trimming stripped 2 bases from V and 5 bases from J, with 11 bases between. The CDR3 loop spans 14 amino acids. The DNA of the CDR3 is TGTGCCAGCAGTTTATTACTAGCTGGAGATACGCAGTATTTT. As protein: CASSLLLAGDTQYF.

The V call is TRBV6-5, the J call TRBJ2-3; 11 nucleotides match TRBD1. The CDR3 covers 16 residues. V shed 2 bases, J shed 4 bases, and the junction held 5 bases outside the gene matches. The germline CDR1 and CDR2 sequences are MNHEY and SVGAGI. The CDR3 bases are TGTGCCAGCAGTTACAGAGGGACAGGGGGAGCAGATACGCAGTATTTT. Translated: CASSYRGTGGADTQYF.

This clonotype was recorded a few times. This chain joins TRBV19 and TRBJ2-3, with D perhaps TRBD1 (6 bases). The ends were cut back, 8 bases at V and 3 bases at J, with 12 bases in the middle. This CDR3 spans 13 amino acids. CDR1 is LNHDA, CDR2 SQIVND, per germline (reference sequence). Written as DNA, the CDR3 is TGTGCCAGTGGAACTACAGGGACAGATACGCAGTATTTT. Its translation: CASGTTGTDTQYF.

V usage is TRBV6-2 or TRBV6-3 and J usage is TRBJ2-7, with 10 nucleotides matching TRBD1. Germline V gene lookup returns CDR1 MNHEY and CDR2 SVGEGT. The CDR3 has 14 residues. V dropped 5 bases and J dropped 4; count of bases not matched to a gene: 5. CDR3: CASSHGQGVYEQYF. CDR3 sequence (DNA): TGTGCCAGCAGTCACGGACAGGGGGTTTACGAGCAGTACTTC.

The rearrangement joins TRBV7-9 to TRBJ2-7, with D perhaps matching TRBD1 (6 bases). Per the germline V gene, CDR1 is SEHNR and CDR2 is FQNEAQ (reference sequence). The length of the CDR3 is 13 residues. The germline V and J ends were trimmed by 5 bases and 6 bases, with 14 bases remaining between them. CDR3 region: CASSPQGRREQYV. DNA for the CDR3: TGTGCCAGCAGCCCACAGGGTCGTCGCGAGCAGTACGTC.

As to this clonotype: The junction shows a germline mismatch at one end, possibly a read error. This chain uses TRBV10-3 with TRBJ1-1; perhaps TRBD1 as D (6 bases). The CDR3 loop spans 12 amino acids. In germline, CDR1 is ENHRY, CDR2 SYGVKD. The CDR3 is CAMAAGDTEACF. The CDR3 DNA reads as TGTGCCATGGCGGCAGGGGACACTGAAGCTTGCTTT.

The chain combines TRBV28 with TRBJ1-2; 9 bases align to TRBD1. Germline values: CDR1 MDHEN, CDR2 SYDVKM. The V segment lost 3 bases and the J segment 4 bases; nucleotides outside the gene matches: 3. This CDR3 region has 14 residues. CDR3 sequence (DNA): TGTGCCAGCAGTTTTTTGGACAGGGGCTATGGCTACACCTTC. It specifies CASSFLDRGYGYTF.